The rows below give T cell receptor beta chains drawn from one sample of a study of cytomegalovirus exposure and HLA in healthy donors. Sequenced by immunoSEQ multiplex PCR; TCRdb stores in-frame clones only, minus some. The sample holds some 88,000 clones, roughly 69% seen once. Sequenced input: PBMCs. Receptor source: a woman younger than 45 in good health and CMV-seronegative. Both conserved end residues are part of each CDR3. A D gene is named only where the DNA matches it firmly. Some rows mark clone size as missing; the rest say once, few, many or name a class of expanded clone.

v_call: TRBV4-3; j_call: TRBJ2-5; clone_size: NA; d_call: NA; cdr3_nt: TGCGCCAGCAGCCAAAACGGAGCAGAGGAGACCCAGTACTTC; cdr3_aa: CASSQNGAEETQYF
v_call: TRBV9; j_call: TRBJ1-1; clone_size: NA; d_call: NA; cdr3_nt: TGTGCCAGCATCCAACCTCCGGACAGACGAGGGACTGAAGCTTTCTTT; cdr3_aa: CASIQPPDRRGTEAFF
v_call: TRBV5-4; j_call: TRBJ2-7; clone_size: NA; d_call: NA; cdr3_nt: TGTGCCAGCACCCGGACAGCCCCTAACTACGAGCAGTACTTC; cdr3_aa: CASTRTAPNYEQYF
v_call: TRBV6-5; j_call: TRBJ2-7; clone_size: NA; d_call: TRBD1; cdr3_nt: TGTGCCAGCAGTTATTCGCAGGGGGCGTGGGAGCAGTACTTC; cdr3_aa: CASSYSQGAWEQYF
v_call: TRBV2; j_call: TRBJ2-3; clone_size: NA; d_call: NA; cdr3_nt: TGTGCCAGCAGTGAAGGTCCCAGGGGGGGCACAGATACGCAGTATTTT; cdr3_aa: CASSEGPRGGTDTQYF
v_call: TRBV2; j_call: TRBJ2-7; clone_size: NA; d_call: TRBD1; cdr3_nt: TGTGCCATCCTCCTCGACAGGGGAAGATACGAGCAGTACTTC; cdr3_aa: CAILLDRGRYEQYF
v_call: TRBV28; j_call: TRBJ1-5; clone_size: NA; d_call: TRBD1; cdr3_nt: TGTGCCAGCAGAACGACAGGGGTGAATCAGCCCCAGCATTTT; cdr3_aa: CASRTTGVNQPQHF
v_call: TRBV6-1; j_call: TRBJ2-7; clone_size: NA; d_call: NA; cdr3_nt: TGTGCCAGCAGTGAATTCTACGACAGCTCCTACGAGCAGTACTTC; cdr3_aa: CASSEFYDSSYEQYF
v_call: TRBV13; j_call: TRBJ2-7; clone_size: NA; d_call: TRBD1; cdr3_nt: TGTGCCAGCAGCCCAGGGGGCTCCGAGCAGTACTTC; cdr3_aa: CASSPGGSEQYF
v_call: TRBV9; j_call: TRBJ1-2; clone_size: NA; d_call: NA; cdr3_nt: TGTGCCAGCAGCGAGGGACACAGAAACTATGGCTACACCTTC; cdr3_aa: CASSEGHRNYGYTF
v_call: TRBV18; j_call: TRBJ2-3; clone_size: NA; d_call: NA; cdr3_nt: TGTGCCAGCTCACCACCCTCACATTTAGATACGCAGTATTTT; cdr3_aa: CASSPPSHLDTQYF
v_call: TRBV9; j_call: TRBJ1-2; clone_size: NA; d_call: NA; cdr3_nt: TGTGCCAGCAGCCCCAATGAGGGCTGGAGGACCTTC; cdr3_aa: CASSPNEGWRTF
v_call: TRBV5-1; j_call: TRBJ2-5; clone_size: few; d_call: TRBD2; cdr3_nt: TGCGCCAGCAGCTTGGAGGCTAGCGGGGTTCAAGAGACCCAGTACTTC; cdr3_aa: CASSLEASGVQETQYF
v_call: TRBV6-4; j_call: TRBJ2-3; clone_size: NA; d_call: NA; cdr3_nt: TGTGCCAGCAGTGACCTCACAGATACGCAGTATTTT; cdr3_aa: CASSDLTDTQYF
v_call: TRBV7-9; j_call: TRBJ1-2; clone_size: NA; d_call: NA; cdr3_nt: TGTGCCAGCAGCCCCAGTACTAACTATGGCTACACCTTC; cdr3_aa: CASSPSTNYGYTF
v_call: TRBV11-2; j_call: TRBJ2-3; clone_size: once; d_call: TRBD2; cdr3_nt: TGTGCCAGCAGCTTAGGGGGGGGATGGGCAGCCCTACATTTAGATACGCAGTATTTT; cdr3_aa: CASSLGGGWAALHLDTQYF
v_call: TRBV7-2; j_call: TRBJ2-7; clone_size: once; d_call: TRBD2; cdr3_nt: TGTGCCAGCAGCCGGGACTATTACGAGCAGTACTTC; cdr3_aa: CASSRDYYEQYF
v_call: TRBV5-1; j_call: TRBJ2-7; clone_size: NA; d_call: NA; cdr3_nt: TGCGCCAGCAGCTCCCGCAGCTCCTACGAGCAGTACTTC; cdr3_aa: CASSSRSSYEQYF
v_call: TRBV5-1; j_call: TRBJ2-1; clone_size: medium-sized; d_call: NA; cdr3_nt: TGCGCCAGCAGCTTAACCGGGAATGAGCAGTTCTTC; cdr3_aa: CASSLTGNEQFF
v_call: TRBV20-1; j_call: TRBJ2-7; clone_size: NA; d_call: NA; cdr3_nt: TGCAGTGCTAGAGAGAGCGGGGAGCAGTACTTC; cdr3_aa: CSARESGEQYF
v_call: TRBV27; j_call: TRBJ2-1; clone_size: NA; d_call: NA; cdr3_nt: TGTGCCAGCAGTTTGAAAGGGGGCTCCTACAATGAGCAGTTCTTC; cdr3_aa: CASSLKGGSYNEQFF
v_call: TRBV4-2; j_call: TRBJ1-3; clone_size: NA; d_call: NA; cdr3_nt: TGTGCCAGCAGCCAAGAGGTGAGGGCCAGCTCTGGAAACACCATATATTTT; cdr3_aa: CASSQEVRASSGNTIYF
v_call: TRBV5-6; j_call: TRBJ2-7; clone_size: NA; d_call: NA; cdr3_nt: TGTGCCAGCAGCTTCTCCATGGCGGGCGACTCTAAGTACGAGCAGTACTTC; cdr3_aa: CASSFSMAGDSKYEQYF
v_call: TRBV29-1; j_call: TRBJ2-3; clone_size: NA; d_call: TRBD2; cdr3_nt: TGCAGCGCTAGCGGTAACACAGATACGCAGTATTTT; cdr3_aa: CSASGNTDTQYF
v_call: TRBV11-2; j_call: TRBJ2-1; clone_size: few; d_call: TRBD2; cdr3_nt: TGTGCCAGCATTTCCTGGGCGCTAGCGGGAGCCAATGAGCAGTTCTTC; cdr3_aa: CASISWALAGANEQFF
v_call: TRBV25-1; j_call: TRBJ2-1; clone_size: NA; d_call: NA; cdr3_nt: TGTGCCAGCAGTGAGCAGGGTAGTAAGCAGTTCTTC; cdr3_aa: CASSEQGSKQFF
v_call: TRBV11-2; j_call: TRBJ1-2; clone_size: NA; d_call: TRBD1; cdr3_nt: TGTGCCAGCAGCTTAGCCCAGGGGGCGGGGGGCTACACCTTC; cdr3_aa: CASSLAQGAGGYTF
v_call: TRBV4-3; j_call: TRBJ2-3; clone_size: NA; d_call: TRBD1; cdr3_nt: TGCGCCAGCAGCCAAGCAGGGGGTTTAAATACGCAGTATTTT; cdr3_aa: CASSQAGGLNTQYF
v_call: TRBV6-1; j_call: TRBJ2-7; clone_size: few; d_call: TRBD1; cdr3_nt: TGTGCCAGCAGTGACAACAGGGGGCTCGAGCAGTACTTC; cdr3_aa: CASSDNRGLEQYF
v_call: TRBV5-1; j_call: TRBJ2-7; clone_size: NA; d_call: NA; cdr3_nt: TGCGCCAGCAGCTCGCCCGGACTGACAAAGTACGAGCAGTACTTC; cdr3_aa: CASSSPGLTKYEQYF
v_call: TRBV6-1; j_call: TRBJ1-1; clone_size: NA; d_call: TRBD1; cdr3_nt: TGTGCCAGCAAAGCAGGGGGCCAGAACACTGAAGCTTTCTTT; cdr3_aa: CASKAGGQNTEAFF
v_call: TRBV7-2; j_call: TRBJ1-1; clone_size: few; d_call: NA; cdr3_nt: TGTGCCAGCAGCTTAAGGGGTTCGAACACTGAAGCTTTCTTT; cdr3_aa: CASSLRGSNTEAFF
v_call: TRBV5-1; j_call: TRBJ2-7; clone_size: few; d_call: TRBD1; cdr3_nt: TGCGCCAGCAGCCGAGGACAGGGGGCAGGAACGGCCTACGAGCAGTACTTC; cdr3_aa: CASSRGQGAGTAYEQYF
v_call: TRBV2; j_call: TRBJ2-1; clone_size: NA; d_call: NA; cdr3_nt: TGTGCCAGCAACTCTGCGACTAGAGTCTACAATGAGCAGTTCTTC; cdr3_aa: CASNSATRVYNEQFF
v_call: TRBV2; j_call: TRBJ1-1; clone_size: NA; d_call: NA; cdr3_nt: TGTGCCAGCAGTGATTATACAGTGAACACTGAAGCTTTCTTT; cdr3_aa: CASSDYTVNTEAFF
v_call: TRBV27; j_call: TRBJ1-6; clone_size: NA; d_call: TRBD1; cdr3_nt: TGTGCCAGCAGTGGGAACAGGGGGCCAGATTCGCCCCTCCACTTT; cdr3_aa: CASSGNRGPDSPLHF
v_call: TRBV6-5; j_call: TRBJ1-1; clone_size: few; d_call: NA; cdr3_nt: TGTGCCAGCACCGGGGGGTCCACTGAAGCTTTCTTT; cdr3_aa: CASTGGSTEAFF
v_call: TRBV6-5; j_call: TRBJ2-2; clone_size: NA; d_call: NA; cdr3_nt: TGTGCCAGCCGCCTTACGGCGGACACCGGGGAGCTGTTTTTT; cdr3_aa: CASRLTADTGELFF
v_call: TRBV13; j_call: TRBJ2-1; clone_size: NA; d_call: TRBD2; cdr3_nt: TGTGCCAGCAGCGTCCGGGGGGGGGCCTACAATGAGCAGTTCTTC; cdr3_aa: CASSVRGGAYNEQFF
v_call: TRBV9; j_call: TRBJ2-5; clone_size: NA; d_call: NA; cdr3_nt: TGTGCCAGCAGCGCGGAAGGAACAGGCAGAGAGACCCAGTACTTC; cdr3_aa: CASSAEGTGRETQYF
v_call: TRBV4-1; j_call: TRBJ2-3; clone_size: NA; d_call: NA; cdr3_nt: TGCGCCAGCAGCCGGGAGGAGTCCACAGATACGCAGTATTTT; cdr3_aa: CASSREESTDTQYF
v_call: TRBV5-5; j_call: TRBJ2-3; clone_size: few; d_call: NA; cdr3_nt: TGTGCCAGCAACGGGGTCTGGGGCACAGATACGCAGTATTTT; cdr3_aa: CASNGVWGTDTQYF
v_call: TRBV5-1; j_call: TRBJ2-7; clone_size: NA; d_call: TRBD1; cdr3_nt: TGCGCCAGCACCCAGTCGGGACAGAGTTACGAGCAGTACTTC; cdr3_aa: CASTQSGQSYEQYF
v_call: TRBV9; j_call: TRBJ2-3; clone_size: NA; d_call: TRBD2; cdr3_nt: TGTGCCAGCAGACGACCGGGACTAGGCACAGATACGCAGTATTTT; cdr3_aa: CASRRPGLGTDTQYF
v_call: TRBV7-2; j_call: TRBJ1-1; clone_size: NA; d_call: TRBD1; cdr3_nt: TGTGCCAGCAGTCGCCGGGACAGGGGGACTGAAGCTTTCTTT; cdr3_aa: CASSRRDRGTEAFF
v_call: TRBV27; j_call: TRBJ2-7; clone_size: once; d_call: NA; cdr3_nt: TGTGCCAGCAGTATGGCAGGGGTGGGCTACTACGAGCAGTACTTC; cdr3_aa: CASSMAGVGYYEQYF
v_call: TRBV10-3; j_call: TRBJ1-1; clone_size: NA; d_call: TRBD1; cdr3_nt: TGTGCCACCTTTGGACAGGGGGATTTGAACACTGAAGCTTTCTTT; cdr3_aa: CATFGQGDLNTEAFF